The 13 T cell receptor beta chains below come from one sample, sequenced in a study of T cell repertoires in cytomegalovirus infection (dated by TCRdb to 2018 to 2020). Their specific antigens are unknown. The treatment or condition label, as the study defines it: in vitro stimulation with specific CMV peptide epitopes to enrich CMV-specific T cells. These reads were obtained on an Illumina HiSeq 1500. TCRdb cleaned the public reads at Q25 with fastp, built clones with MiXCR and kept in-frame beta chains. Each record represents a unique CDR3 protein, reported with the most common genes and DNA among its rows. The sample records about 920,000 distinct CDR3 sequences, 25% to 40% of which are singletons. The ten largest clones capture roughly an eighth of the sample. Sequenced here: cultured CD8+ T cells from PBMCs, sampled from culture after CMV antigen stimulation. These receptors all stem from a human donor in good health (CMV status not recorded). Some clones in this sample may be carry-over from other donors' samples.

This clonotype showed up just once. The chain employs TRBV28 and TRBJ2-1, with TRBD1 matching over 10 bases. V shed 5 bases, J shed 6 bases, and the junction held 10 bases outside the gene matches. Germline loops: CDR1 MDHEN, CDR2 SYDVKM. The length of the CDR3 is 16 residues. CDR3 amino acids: CASSAAGTGVCNEQFF. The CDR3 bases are TGTGCCAGCAGTGCGGCCGGGACAGGGGTCTGCAATGAGCAGTTCTTC.

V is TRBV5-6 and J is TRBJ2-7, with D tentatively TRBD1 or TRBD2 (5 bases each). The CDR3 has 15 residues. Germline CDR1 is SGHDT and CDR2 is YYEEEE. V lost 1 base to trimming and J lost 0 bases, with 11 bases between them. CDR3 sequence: CASSLSPGSSYEQYV. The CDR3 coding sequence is TGTGCCAGCAGCTTGAGCCCAGGGAGCTCCTACGAGCAGTACGTC.

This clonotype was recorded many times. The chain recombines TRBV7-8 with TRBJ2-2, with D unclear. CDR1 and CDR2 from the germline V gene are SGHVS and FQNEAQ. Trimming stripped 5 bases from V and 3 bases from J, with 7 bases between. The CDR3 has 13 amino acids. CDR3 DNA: TGTGCCAGCAGCATTACTTACACCGGGGAGCTGTTTTTT. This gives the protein CASSITYTGELFF.

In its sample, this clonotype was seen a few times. Here the CDR3 reads CASSLGTWEAFF. CDR3 nucleotides: TGTGCCAGCAGCTTAGGGACATGGGAAGCTTTCTTT. The chain employs TRBV7-9 and TRBJ1-1, with D perhaps matching TRBD1 (5 bases). Germline CDR1 SEHNR, CDR2 FQNEAQ (reference sequence). The ends were cut back, 1 base at V and 8 bases at J, with 8 bases in the middle. The CDR3 totals 12 residues.

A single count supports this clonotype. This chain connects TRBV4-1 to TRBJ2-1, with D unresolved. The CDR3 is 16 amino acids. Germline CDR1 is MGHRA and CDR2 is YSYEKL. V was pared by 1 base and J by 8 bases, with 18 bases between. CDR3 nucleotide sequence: TGCGCCAGCAGCCAAGGGTCCCCGGTTCGGACGGATGAGCAGTTCTTC. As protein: CASSQGSPVRTDEQFF.

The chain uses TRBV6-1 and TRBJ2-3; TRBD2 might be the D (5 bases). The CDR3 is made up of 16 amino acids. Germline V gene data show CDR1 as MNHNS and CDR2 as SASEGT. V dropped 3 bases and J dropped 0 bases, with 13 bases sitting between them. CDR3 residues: CASSEEAPFSTDTQYF. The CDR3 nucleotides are TGTGCCAGCAGTGAGGAGGCCCCGTTTAGCACAGATACGCAGTATTTT.

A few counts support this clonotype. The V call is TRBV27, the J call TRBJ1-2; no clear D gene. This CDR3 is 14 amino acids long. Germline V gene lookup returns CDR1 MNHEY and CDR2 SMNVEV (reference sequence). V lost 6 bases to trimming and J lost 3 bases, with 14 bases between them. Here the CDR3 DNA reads TGTGCCAGCAGCCCAACCCTAGGGTACTATGGCTACACCTTC. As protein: CASSPTLGYYGYTF.

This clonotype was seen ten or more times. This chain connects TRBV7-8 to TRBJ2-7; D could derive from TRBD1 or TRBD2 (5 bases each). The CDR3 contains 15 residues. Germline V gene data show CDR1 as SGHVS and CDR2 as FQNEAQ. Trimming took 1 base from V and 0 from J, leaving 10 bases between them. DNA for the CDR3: TGTGCCAGCAGCTTAGGGGCAGGGACCTCCTACGAGCAGTACGTC. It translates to CASSLGAGTSYEQYV.

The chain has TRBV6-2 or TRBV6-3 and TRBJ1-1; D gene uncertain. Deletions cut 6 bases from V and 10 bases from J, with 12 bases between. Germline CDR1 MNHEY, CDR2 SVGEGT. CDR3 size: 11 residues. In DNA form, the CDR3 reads TGTGCCAGCAGAGAGAGTAAGGGAGCTTTCTTT. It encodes CASRESKGAFF.

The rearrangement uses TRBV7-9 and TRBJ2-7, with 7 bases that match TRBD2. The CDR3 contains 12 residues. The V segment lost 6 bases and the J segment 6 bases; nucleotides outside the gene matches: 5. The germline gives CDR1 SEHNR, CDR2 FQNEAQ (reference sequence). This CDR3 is CASRQRGAEQYF. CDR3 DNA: TGTGCCAGCAGGCAGCGGGGAGCCGAGCAGTACTTC. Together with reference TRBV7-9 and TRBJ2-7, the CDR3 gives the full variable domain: DTGVSQNPRHKITKRGQNVTFRCDPISEHNRLYWYRQTLGQGPEFLTYFQNEAQLEKSRLLSDRFSAERPKGSFSTLEIQRTEQGDSAMYLCASRQRGAEQYFGPGTRLTVT.

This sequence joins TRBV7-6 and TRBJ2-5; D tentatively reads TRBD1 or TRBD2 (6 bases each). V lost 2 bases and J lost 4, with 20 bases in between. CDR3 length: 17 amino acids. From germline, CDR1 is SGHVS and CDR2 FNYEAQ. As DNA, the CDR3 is TGTGCCAGCAGCTTAAACCGGGGGCAGGGGAGCGGAGAGACCCAGTACTTC. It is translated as CASSLNRGQGSGETQYF.

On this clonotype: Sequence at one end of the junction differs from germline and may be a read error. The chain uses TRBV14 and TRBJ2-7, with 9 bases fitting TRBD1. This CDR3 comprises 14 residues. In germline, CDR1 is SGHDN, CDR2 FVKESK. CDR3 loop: CASSQETGGYEQYF. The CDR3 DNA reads TGCGCCAGCAGCCAAGAGACAGGGGGCTACGAGCAGTACTTC.

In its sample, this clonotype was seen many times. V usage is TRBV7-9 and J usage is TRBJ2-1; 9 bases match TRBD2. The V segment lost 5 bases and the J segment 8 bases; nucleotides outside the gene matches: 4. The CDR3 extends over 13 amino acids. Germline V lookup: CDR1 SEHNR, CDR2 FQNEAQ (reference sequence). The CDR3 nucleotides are TGTGCCAGCAGCCCGCGGGGGGGCGATGAGCAGTTCTTC. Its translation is CASSPRGGDEQFF.